The sequence of this TCR beta chain was determined in a study of blood T cells in healthy people across ages. Broader study findings: Long-lived and aged donors differed, with more naive CD4+ cells and higher diversity in the long-lived.

Of note for this clonotype: Its target is unknown.

Combining a sample-barcoded 5' primer with a J-beta primer mix, a second PCR ran for about 7 to 12 cycles. Every cDNA was tagged by a template-switch adaptor with 12 random nucleotides. TCRdb re-called the 5' RACE reads through MiXCR, storing one row per CDR3 protein. The top ten clones hold 11% of a sample with roughly 1.6 million distinct CDR3 sequences, 30% to 35% of them seen once. Researchers collected about 9.1 milliliters of peripheral blood from every single donor. With each sample, at least 5 micrograms of total RNA were extracted. The CDR3 covers 15 residues. The V and J ends lost 6 bases and 2 bases, in that order; junction bases with no gene match: 8. Germline assignment: CDR1 MNHEY and CDR2 SVGEGT.

V gene TRBV6-2 or TRBV6-3 combines with J gene TRBJ2-7, with TRBD1 matching over 9 bases. The sequence was obtained from a woman aged 25 to 39 in good health. Sample: blood. CDR3 coding DNA: TGTGCCAGCAGCCACCTGACAGGGGGGCCCTACGAGCAGTACTTC. It yields the protein CASSHLTGGPYEQYF.